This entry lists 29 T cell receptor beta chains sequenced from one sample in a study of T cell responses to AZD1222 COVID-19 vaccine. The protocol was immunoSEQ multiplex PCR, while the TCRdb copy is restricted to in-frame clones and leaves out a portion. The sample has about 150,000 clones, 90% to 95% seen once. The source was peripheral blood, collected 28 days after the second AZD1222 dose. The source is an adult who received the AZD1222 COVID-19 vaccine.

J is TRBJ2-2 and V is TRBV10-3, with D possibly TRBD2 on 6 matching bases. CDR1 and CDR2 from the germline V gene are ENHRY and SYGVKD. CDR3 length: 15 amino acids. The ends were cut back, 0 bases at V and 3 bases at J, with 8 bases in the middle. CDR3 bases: TGTGCCATCAGTGAGTCGCGGGGAGACACCGGGGAGCTGTTTTTT. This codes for CAISESRGDTGELFF.

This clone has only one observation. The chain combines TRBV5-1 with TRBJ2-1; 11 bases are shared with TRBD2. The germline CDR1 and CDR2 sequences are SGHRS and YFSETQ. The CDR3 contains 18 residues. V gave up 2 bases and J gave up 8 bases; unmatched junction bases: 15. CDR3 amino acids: CASSFGRVAGGPSDEQFF. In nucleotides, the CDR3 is TGCGCCAGCAGCTTTGGTAGGGTAGCGGGAGGGCCCTCGGATGAGCAGTTCTTC.

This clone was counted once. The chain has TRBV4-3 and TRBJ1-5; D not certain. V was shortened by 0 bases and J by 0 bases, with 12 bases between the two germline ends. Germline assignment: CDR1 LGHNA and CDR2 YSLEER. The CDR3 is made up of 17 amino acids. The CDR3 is CASSQDRLGNSNQPQHF. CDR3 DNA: TGCGCCAGCAGCCAAGATCGACTGGGTAATAGCAATCAGCCCCAGCATTTT.

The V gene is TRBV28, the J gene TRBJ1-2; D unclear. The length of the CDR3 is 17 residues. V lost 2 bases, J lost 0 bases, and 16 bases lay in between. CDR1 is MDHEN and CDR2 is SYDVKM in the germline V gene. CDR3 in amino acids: CASSLLAGGGSNYGYTF. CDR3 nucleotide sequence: TGTGCCAGCAGTTTACTTGCAGGAGGTGGTTCTAACTATGGCTACACCTTC.

CDR3: CASSPKDRRLFF. CDR3 in DNA: TGTGCCAGCAGCCCCAAAGACAGGCGGCTGTTTTTT. The chain recombines TRBV12-3 or TRBV12-4 with TRBJ1-4, with a tentative D call TRBD1 (6 bases). Deletions cut 6 bases from V and 14 bases from J, with 16 bases between. This CDR3 has 12 amino acids.

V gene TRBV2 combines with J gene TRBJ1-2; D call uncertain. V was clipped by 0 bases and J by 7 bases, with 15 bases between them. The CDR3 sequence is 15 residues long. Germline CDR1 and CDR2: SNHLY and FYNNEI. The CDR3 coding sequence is TGTGCCAGCAGTGAAGCGGGGTACCCCGGGCTTGGCTACACCTTC. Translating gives CASSEAGYPGLGYTF.

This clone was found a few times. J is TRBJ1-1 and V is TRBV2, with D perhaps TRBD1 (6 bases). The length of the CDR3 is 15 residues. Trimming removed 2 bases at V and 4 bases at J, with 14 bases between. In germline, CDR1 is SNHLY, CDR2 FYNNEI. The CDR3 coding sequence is TGTGCCAGCAGTGAATATTGGGGGGGCGGCACTGAAGCTTTCTTT. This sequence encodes CASSEYWGGGTEAFF.

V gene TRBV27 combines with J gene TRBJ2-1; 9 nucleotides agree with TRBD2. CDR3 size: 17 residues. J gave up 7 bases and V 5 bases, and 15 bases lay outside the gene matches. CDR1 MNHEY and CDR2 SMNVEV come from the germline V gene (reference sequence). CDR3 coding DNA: TGTGCCAGCAGTCCCCTGGGTAGCGGGAGAAGGGGAAATGAGCAGTTCTTC. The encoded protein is CASSPLGSGRRGNEQFF.

As DNA, the CDR3 is TGTGCCAGCAGTGGCAGCAGGGAAACTGAAGCTTTCTTT. Protein: CASSGSRETEAFF. The genes are TRBV2 and TRBJ1-1, with TRBD1 as a possible D gene (5 bases). The CDR3 runs 13 residues. CDR1 is SNHLY and CDR2 is FYNNEI in the germline V gene. V was trimmed by 4 bases and J by 5 bases, leaving 11 bases between them.

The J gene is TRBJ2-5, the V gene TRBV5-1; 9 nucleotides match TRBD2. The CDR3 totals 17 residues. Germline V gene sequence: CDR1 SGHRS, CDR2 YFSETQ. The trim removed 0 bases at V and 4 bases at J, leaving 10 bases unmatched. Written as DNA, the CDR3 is TGCGCCAGCAGCTTGGCCGGCGGGGGGGCCCCCCGAGAGACCCAGTACTTC. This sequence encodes CASSLAGGGAPRETQYF.

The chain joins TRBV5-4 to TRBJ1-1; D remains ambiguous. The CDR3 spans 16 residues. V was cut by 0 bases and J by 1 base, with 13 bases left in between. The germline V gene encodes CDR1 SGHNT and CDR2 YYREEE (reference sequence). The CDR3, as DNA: TGTGCCAGCAGCTTGGCGAGTGGCAGTCGGAACACTGAAGCTTTCTTT. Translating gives CASSLASGSRNTEAFF. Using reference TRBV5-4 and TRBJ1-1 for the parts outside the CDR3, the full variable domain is ETGVTQSPTHLIKTRGQQVTLRCSSQSGHNTVSWYQQALGQGPQFIFQYYREEENGRGNFPPRFSGLQFPNYSSELNVNALELDDSALYLCASSLASGSRNTEAFFGQGTRLTVV.

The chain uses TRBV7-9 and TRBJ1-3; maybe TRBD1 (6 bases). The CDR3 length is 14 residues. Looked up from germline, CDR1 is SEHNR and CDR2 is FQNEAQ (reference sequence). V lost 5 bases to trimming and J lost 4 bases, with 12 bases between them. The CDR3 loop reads CASSEGDTGNTIYF. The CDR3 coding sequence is TGTGCCAGCAGCGAGGGGGACACCGGAAACACCATATATTTT.

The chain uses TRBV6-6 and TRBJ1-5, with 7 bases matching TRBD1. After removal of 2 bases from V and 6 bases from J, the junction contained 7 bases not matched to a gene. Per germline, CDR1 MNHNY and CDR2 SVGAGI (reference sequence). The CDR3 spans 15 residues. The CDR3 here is CASSYDDRASQPQHF. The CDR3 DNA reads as TGTGCCAGCAGTTACGATGACAGGGCAAGTCAGCCCCAGCATTTT.

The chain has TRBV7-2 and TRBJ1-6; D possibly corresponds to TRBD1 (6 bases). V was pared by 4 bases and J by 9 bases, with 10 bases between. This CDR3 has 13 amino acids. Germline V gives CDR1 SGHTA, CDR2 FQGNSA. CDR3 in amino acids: CASSYTGPSPLHF. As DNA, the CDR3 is TGTGCCAGCAGCTATACAGGGCCTTCACCCCTCCACTTT.

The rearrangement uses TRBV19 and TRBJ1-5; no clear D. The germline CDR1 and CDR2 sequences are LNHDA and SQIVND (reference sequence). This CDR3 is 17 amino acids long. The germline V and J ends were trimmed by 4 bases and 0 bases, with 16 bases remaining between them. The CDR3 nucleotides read TGTGCCAGTAGTACCCACCGACCCAGAAATAGCAATCAGCCCCAGCATTTT. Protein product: CASSTHRPRNSNQPQHF. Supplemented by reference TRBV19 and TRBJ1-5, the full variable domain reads DGGITQSPKYLFRKEGQNVTLSCEQNLNHDAMYWYRQDPGQGLRLIYYSQIVNDFQKGDIAEGYSVSREKKESFPLTVTSAQKNPTAFYLCASSTHRPRNSNQPQHFGDGTRLSIL.

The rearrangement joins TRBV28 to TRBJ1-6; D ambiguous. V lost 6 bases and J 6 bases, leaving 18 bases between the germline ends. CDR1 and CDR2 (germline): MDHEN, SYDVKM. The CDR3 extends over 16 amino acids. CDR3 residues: CASSPTGRGSNSPLHF. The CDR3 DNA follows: TGTGCCAGCAGCCCGACCGGGCGGGGTAGTAATTCACCCCTCCACTTT.

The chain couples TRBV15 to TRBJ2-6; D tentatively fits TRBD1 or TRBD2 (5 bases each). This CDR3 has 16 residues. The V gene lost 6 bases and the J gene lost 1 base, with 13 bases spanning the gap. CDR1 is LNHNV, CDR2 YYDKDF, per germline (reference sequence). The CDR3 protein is CATSTHWGSGANVLTF. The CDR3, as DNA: TGTGCCACCAGTACACATTGGGGGTCTGGGGCCAACGTCCTGACTTTC.

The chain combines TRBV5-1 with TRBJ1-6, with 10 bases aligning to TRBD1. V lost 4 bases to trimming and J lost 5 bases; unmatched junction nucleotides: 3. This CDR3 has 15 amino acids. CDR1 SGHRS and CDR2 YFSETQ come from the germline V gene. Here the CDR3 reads CASSVDRGNNSPLHF. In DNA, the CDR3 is TGCGCCAGCAGCGTGGACAGGGGGAATAATTCACCCCTCCACTTT.

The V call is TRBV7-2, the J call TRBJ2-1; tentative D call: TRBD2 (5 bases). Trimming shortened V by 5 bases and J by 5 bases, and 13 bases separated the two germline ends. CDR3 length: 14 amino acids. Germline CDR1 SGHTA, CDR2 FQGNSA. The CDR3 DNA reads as TGTGCCAGCAGCCCGCCGGACTTCAACAATGAGCAGTTCTTC. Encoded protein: CASSPPDFNNEQFF.

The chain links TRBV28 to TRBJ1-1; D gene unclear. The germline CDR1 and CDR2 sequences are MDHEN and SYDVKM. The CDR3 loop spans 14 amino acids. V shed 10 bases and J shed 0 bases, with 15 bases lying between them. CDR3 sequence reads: CATRAGGLNTEAFF. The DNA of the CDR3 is TGTGCCACCCGAGCCGGAGGTCTGAACACTGAAGCTTTCTTT. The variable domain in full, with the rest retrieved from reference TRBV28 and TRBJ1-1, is DVKVTQSSRYLVKRTGEKVFLECVQDMDHENMFWYRQDPGLGLRLIYFSYDVKMKEKGDIPEGYSVSREKKERFSLILESASTNQTSMYLCATRAGGLNTEAFFGQGTRLTVV.

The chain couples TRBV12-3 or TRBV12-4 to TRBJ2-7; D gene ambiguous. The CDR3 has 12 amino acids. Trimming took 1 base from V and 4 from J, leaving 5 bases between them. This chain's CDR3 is CASSLGAYEQYF. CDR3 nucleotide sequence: TGTGCCAGCAGTTTAGGGGCTTACGAGCAGTACTTC.

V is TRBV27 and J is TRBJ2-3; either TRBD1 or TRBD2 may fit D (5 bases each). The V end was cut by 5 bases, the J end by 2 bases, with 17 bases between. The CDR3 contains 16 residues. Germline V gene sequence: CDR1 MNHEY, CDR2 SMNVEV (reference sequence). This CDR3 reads CASSHGTVPNTDTQYF. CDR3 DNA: TGTGCCAGCAGTCACGGGACGGTCCCAAACACAGATACGCAGTATTTT.

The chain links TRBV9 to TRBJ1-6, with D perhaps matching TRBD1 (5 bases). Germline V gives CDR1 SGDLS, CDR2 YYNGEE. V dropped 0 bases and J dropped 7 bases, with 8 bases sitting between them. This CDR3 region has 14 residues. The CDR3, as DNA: TGTGCCAGCAGCGTAGGGGGGAACAATTCACCCCTCCACTTT. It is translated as CASSVGGNNSPLHF.

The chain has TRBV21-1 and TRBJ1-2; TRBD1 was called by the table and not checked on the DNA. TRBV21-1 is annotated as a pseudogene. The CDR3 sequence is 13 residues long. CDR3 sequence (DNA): TGTGCCAGCAGCACAACACAAAACTATGGCTACACCTTC. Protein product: CASSTTQNYGYTF.

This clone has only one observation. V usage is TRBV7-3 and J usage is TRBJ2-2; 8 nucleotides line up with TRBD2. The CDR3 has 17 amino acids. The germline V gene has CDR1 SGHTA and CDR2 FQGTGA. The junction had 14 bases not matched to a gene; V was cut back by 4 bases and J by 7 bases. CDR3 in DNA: TGTGCCAGCAGCTCGGGCCCGGGAGCGGGAGATATCGGGGAGCTGTTTTTT. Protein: CASSSGPGAGDIGELFF.

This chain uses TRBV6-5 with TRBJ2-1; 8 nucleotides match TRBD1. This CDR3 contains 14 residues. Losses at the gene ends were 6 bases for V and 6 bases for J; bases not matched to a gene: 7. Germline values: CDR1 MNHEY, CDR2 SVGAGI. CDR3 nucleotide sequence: TGTGCCAGCAGACCTGACAGGGGTGGCAATGAGCAGTTCTTC. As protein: CASRPDRGGNEQFF.

The CDR3 protein is CASTTRQGAGLQSAFF. The CDR3 DNA follows: TGTGCCAGCACGACTCGACAGGGGGCAGGTCTCCAATCAGCTTTCTTT. V and J are TRBV27 and TRBJ1-1; 10 bases align to TRBD1. CDR3 length: 16 residues. Germline CDR1 MNHEY, CDR2 SMNVEV (reference sequence). With V trimmed by 7 bases and J by 10 bases, 18 bases remained unmatched.

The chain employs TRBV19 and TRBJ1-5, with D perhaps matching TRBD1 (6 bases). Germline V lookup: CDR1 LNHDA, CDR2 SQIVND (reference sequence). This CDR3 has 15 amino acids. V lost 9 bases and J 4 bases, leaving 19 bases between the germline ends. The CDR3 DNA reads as TGTGCCAGCCATAGGGGGGCCGGGGAGAATCAGCCCCAGCATTTT. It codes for CASHRGAGENQPQHF.

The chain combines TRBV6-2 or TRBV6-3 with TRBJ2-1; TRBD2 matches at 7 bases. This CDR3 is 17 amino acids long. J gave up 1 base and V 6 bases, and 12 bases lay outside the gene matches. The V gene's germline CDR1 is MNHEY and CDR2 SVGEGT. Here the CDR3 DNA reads TGTGCCAGCAGCCCCTGGGGGGGAGGGCCTTCCTACAATGAGCAGTTCTTC. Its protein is CASSPWGGGPSYNEQFF.